This TCR beta chain is drawn from a study of blood T cell repertoires in COVID-19. As processed by the authors: Reference gene primer amplification in the assay estimated nucleated cell counts. Profiling relied on immunoSEQ multiplex PCR, and the TCRdb table lists in-frame clones only, not all of them. That table is the source of V, J and clone size, and D and trimming were worked out from the DNA. The table has roughly 400,000 clones, roughly 86% seen once. Germline V CDR1 and CDR2: MNHEY, SVGEGT. Trimming removed 0 bases at V and 7 bases at J, with 13 bases between. The length of the CDR3 is 15 residues.

The sequencing input was peripheral blood. The source is a woman aged 55-70 years with COVID-19, enrolled during active disease. This sequence joins TRBV6-2 or TRBV6-3 and TRBJ1-5; D uncertain. CDR3 bases: TGTGCCAGCAGTTACTCGGGAGAAGGTGGGCAGCCCCAGCATTTT. Translation: CASSYSGEGGQPQHF.